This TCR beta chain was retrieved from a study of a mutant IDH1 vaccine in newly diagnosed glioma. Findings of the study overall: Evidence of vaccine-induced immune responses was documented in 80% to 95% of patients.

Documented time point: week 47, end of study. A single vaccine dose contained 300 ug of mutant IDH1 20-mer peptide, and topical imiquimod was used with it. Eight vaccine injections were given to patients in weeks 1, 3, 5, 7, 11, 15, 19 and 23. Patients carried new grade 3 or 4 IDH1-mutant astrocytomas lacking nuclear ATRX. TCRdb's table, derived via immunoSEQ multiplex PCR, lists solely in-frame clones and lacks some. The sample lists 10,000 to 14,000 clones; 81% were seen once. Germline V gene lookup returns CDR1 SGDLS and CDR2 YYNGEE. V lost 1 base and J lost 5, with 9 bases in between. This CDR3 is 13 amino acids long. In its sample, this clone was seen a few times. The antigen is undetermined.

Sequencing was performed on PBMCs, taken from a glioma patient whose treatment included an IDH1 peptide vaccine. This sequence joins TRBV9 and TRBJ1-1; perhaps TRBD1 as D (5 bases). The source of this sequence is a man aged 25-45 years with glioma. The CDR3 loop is CASSVRGGTEAFF. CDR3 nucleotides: TGTGCCAGCAGCGTAAGGGGAGGTACTGAAGCTTTCTTT.